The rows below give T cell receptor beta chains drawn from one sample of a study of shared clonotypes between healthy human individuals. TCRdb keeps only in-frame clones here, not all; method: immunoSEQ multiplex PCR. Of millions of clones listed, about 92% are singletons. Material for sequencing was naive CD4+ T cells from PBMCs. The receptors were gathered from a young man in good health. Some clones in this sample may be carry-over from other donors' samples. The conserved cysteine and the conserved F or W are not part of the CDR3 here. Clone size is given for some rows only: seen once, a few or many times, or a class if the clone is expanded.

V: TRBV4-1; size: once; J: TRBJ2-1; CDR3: ASSPDRGYNEQF
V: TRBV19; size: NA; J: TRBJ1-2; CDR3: ATSRGWDYGYT
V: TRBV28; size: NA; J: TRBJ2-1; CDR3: ASSQLGGNEQF
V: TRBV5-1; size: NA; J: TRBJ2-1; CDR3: ASTGLAVPVGDEQF
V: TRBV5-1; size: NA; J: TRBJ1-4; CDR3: ASSPQGTNEKLF
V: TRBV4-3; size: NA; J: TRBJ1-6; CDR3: ASSRSATGALLPLH
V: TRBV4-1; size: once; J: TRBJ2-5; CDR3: ASSQDQGARGETQY
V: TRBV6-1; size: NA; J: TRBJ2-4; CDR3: ASSVTGEGIQY
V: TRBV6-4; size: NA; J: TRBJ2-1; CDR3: ASSDSTRASGSQNEQF
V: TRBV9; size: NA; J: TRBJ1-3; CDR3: ASSSATYSGNTIY
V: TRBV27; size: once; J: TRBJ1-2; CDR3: ASSLLGSPYGYT
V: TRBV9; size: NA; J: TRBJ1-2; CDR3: ASRRGFYGYT
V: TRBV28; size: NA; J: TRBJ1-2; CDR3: ASSLSGHHYGYT
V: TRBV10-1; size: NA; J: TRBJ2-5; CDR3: ASSETSGRAQETQY
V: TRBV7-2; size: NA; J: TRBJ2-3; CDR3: ASSQRAGPSTDTQY
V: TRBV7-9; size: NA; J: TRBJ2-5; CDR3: ASSLDRQVVVTQY
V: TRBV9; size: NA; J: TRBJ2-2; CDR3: ASSSGHTGELF
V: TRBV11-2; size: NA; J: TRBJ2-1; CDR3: ASSLNLLAGDNEQF
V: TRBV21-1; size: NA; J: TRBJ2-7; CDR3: ASSTDDRGPNSYEQY
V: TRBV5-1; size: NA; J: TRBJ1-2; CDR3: ACRQADYGYT
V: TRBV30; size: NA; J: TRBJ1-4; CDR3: AWSPGLRSNEKLF
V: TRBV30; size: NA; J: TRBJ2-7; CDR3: AWSVSGGPYEQY
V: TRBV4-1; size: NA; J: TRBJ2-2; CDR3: ASSQVPLGELF
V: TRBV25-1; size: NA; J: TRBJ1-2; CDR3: ASRDETGSSNYGYT
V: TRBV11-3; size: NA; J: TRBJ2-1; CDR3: ASSSKSDRAEQF
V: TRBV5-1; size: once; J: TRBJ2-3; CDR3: ASSYSLTRDTQY
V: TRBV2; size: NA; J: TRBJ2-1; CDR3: ASSFTNEQF
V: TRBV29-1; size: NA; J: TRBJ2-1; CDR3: SVEARQEDDEQF
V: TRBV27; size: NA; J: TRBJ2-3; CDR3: ASSALVSRKEAMAQY
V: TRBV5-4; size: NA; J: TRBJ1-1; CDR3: ASRPGWTGVVGTEAF
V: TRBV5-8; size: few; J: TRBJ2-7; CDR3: ASSPWDEQY
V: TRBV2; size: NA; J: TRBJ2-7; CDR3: ASSDQGSSYEQY
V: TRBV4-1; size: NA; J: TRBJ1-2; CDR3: ASTTRTGGNYGYT
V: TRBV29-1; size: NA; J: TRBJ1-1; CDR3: SVVGVMNTEAF
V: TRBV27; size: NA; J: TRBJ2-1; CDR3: ASSFRDREQF
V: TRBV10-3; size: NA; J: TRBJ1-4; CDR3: AISESEAVMEGLF
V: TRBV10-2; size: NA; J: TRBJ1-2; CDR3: ASSDLVGGGYT
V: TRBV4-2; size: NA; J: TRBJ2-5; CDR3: ASSQPLGGQETQY
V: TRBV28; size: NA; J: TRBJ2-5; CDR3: ASSILAEETQY
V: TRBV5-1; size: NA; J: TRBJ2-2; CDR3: ASSMRGTSGITGELF
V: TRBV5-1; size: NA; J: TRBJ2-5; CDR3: ASSLSEAQY
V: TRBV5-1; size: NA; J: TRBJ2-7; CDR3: ASSLAVTTAYEQY